One sample yielded the 24 T cell receptor beta chains listed below, sequenced in a study of control samples from healthy donors and cancer patients. Method: immunoSEQ multiplex PCR; TCRdb's copy keeps in-frame clones and lacks some. The sample lists 150,000 to 200,000 clones; 85% to 95% were seen once. Sequencing input: blood. The receptors were gathered from a woman younger than 30 in good health.

J is TRBJ2-7 and V is TRBV27; 14 bases agree with TRBD2. V trimming: 5 bases; J trimming: 5 bases; junction bases outside the gene matches: 11. Looked up from germline, CDR1 is MNHEY and CDR2 is SMNVEV (reference sequence). This CDR3 region has 17 residues. The CDR3 nucleotides read TGTGCCAGCAGTGTCGGGACTAGCGGGAGTGTGTATCACGAGCAGTACTTC. It translates to CASSVGTSGSVYHEQYF.

This chain connects TRBV4-1 to TRBJ1-1; unclear D gene. Germline V CDR1 and CDR2: MGHRA, YSYEKL. The CDR3 is 13 amino acids. V was cut by 4 bases and J by 0 bases, with 6 bases left in between. CDR3 sequence: CASSPGMNTEAFF. CDR3 sequence (DNA): TGCGCCAGCAGCCCCGGAATGAACACTGAAGCTTTCTTT.

The V gene is TRBV20-1, the J gene TRBJ1-1; D is possibly TRBD1 (5 bases). This CDR3 comprises 11 residues. Germline assignment: CDR1 DFQATT and CDR2 SNEGSKA (reference sequence). V was clipped by 7 bases and J by 7 bases, with 13 bases between them. The CDR3 loop is CSVAGRGEAFF. The CDR3 region has the DNA TGCAGTGTCGCCGGGAGGGGTGAAGCTTTCTTT.

This chain uses TRBV7-3 with TRBJ2-3; 13 bases align to TRBD2. J was trimmed by 3 bases and V by 5 bases; bases with no gene match: 5. The germline V gene has CDR1 SGHTA and CDR2 FQGTGA. This CDR3 contains 16 residues. CDR3 amino acids: CASSQRLAGGTDTQYF. In DNA form, the CDR3 reads TGTGCCAGCAGCCAAAGACTAGCGGGGGGAACAGATACGCAGTATTTT.

The chain links TRBV4-2 to TRBJ2-4; perhaps TRBD1 as D (6 bases). CDR1 and CDR2 from the germline V gene are LGHNA and YNFKEQ. V was pared by 0 bases and J by 8 bases, with 14 bases between. The CDR3 has 15 amino acids. The CDR3 loop is CASSQDYGRGDIQYF. For the CDR3, the DNA is TGTGCCAGCAGCCAAGATTACGGCAGGGGAGACATTCAGTACTTC.

The chain couples TRBV27 to TRBJ2-1; 7 bases map to TRBD2. This CDR3 is 17 amino acids long. Germline V gene data show CDR1 as MNHEY and CDR2 as SMNVEV (reference sequence). V dropped 5 bases and J dropped 0; count of bases not matched to a gene: 10. CDR3 nucleotides: TGTGCCAGCAGTCCAGCCCTAGCGGCCAGCTCCTACAATGAGCAGTTCTTC. It specifies CASSPALAASSYNEQFF.

This clone has just a few counts. The chain has TRBV27 and TRBJ2-7; 9 nucleotides match TRBD2. Germline V gene lookup returns CDR1 MNHEY and CDR2 SMNVEV (reference sequence). The CDR3 spans 15 residues. V trimming: 3 bases; J trimming: 4 bases; junction bases outside the gene matches: 7. The CDR3 spells CASSFYETSGYEQYF. CDR3 sequence (DNA): TGTGCCAGCAGTTTTTACGAGACTAGCGGATACGAGCAGTACTTC.

The chain combines TRBV19 with TRBJ1-2, with D possibly matching TRBD1 (5 bases). The CDR3 is made up of 14 amino acids. Germline loops: CDR1 LNHDA, CDR2 SQIVND (reference sequence). V was shortened by 6 bases and J by 3 bases, with 14 bases between the two germline ends. In nucleotides, the CDR3 is TGTGCCAGTAGCAATAGGACACTCTACTATGGCTACACCTTC. Protein: CASSNRTLYYGYTF. The whole variable domain, filled in from reference TRBV19 and TRBJ1-2, reads DGGITQSPKYLFRKEGQNVTLSCEQNLNHDAMYWYRQDPGQGLRLIYYSQIVNDFQKGDIAEGYSVSREKKESFPLTVTSAQKNPTAFYLCASSNRTLYYGYTFGSGTRLTVV.

The J gene is TRBJ1-1, the V gene TRBV18; D not certain. The CDR3 is 12 residues long. Germline loops: CDR1 KGHSH, CDR2 LQKENI. V lost 8 bases and J 5 bases, leaving 12 bases between the germline ends. Here the CDR3 DNA reads TGTGCCAGCCGAGCGCCCGGGACTGAAGCTTTCTTT. Protein: CASRAPGTEAFF.

This clone showed up just once. The chain joins TRBV6-5 to TRBJ2-5; D perhaps matches TRBD2 (6 bases). Trimming pared 2 bases from V and 5 bases from J, leaving 15 bases between. From germline, CDR1 is MNHEY and CDR2 SVGAGI. The CDR3 loop spans 15 amino acids. CDR3 DNA sequence: TGTGCCAGCAGTTACGCCTATGAACTAGCCGAGACCCAGTACTTC. This translates into CASSYAYELAETQYF.

This chain joins TRBV4-1 and TRBJ2-2; 9 bases line up with TRBD1. Germline-derived CDR1 and CDR2 are MGHRA and YSYEKL. Trimming took 1 base from V and 7 from J; bases not matched to a gene: 13. The CDR3 runs 18 residues. The CDR3 loop is CASSQVPGTGYRNGELFF. In DNA form, the CDR3 reads TGCGCCAGCAGCCAAGTTCCCGGGACAGGGTATCGGAACGGGGAGCTGTTTTTT.

The chain links TRBV6-2 or TRBV6-3 to TRBJ2-7; TRBD1 aligns across 10 bases. The CDR3 contains 13 residues. The V gene's germline CDR1 is MNHEY and CDR2 SVGEGT. Trimming at V came to 5 bases and at J to 6 bases, leaving 4 bases not matched to a gene. DNA for the CDR3: TGTGCCAGCAGTCGACAGGGGGCTGGCGAGCAGTACTTC. Amino acids: CASSRQGAGEQYF.

This rearrangement joins TRBV5-1 to TRBJ2-2; 7 nucleotides line up with TRBD1. Per germline, CDR1 SGHRS and CDR2 YFSETQ. The CDR3 runs 16 residues. The V segment lost 0 bases and the J segment 2 bases; nucleotides outside the gene matches: 4. The CDR3, as DNA: TGCGCCAGCAGCTTGGGTGGGACAGTTAACACCGGGGAGCTGTTTTTT. This codes for CASSLGGTVNTGELFF.

This clone occurred a few times. The chain employs TRBV2 and TRBJ2-2; 7 nucleotides line up with TRBD1. Germline V gene lookup returns CDR1 SNHLY and CDR2 FYNNEI. J lost 5 bases, V lost 5 bases, and 8 bases had no gene match. The CDR3 is 15 amino acids. This chain's CDR3 is CASSRQGEATGELFF. In DNA, the CDR3 is TGTGCCAGCAGTCGACAGGGTGAAGCGACCGGGGAGCTGTTTTTT. The full variable domain, completed using reference TRBV2 and TRBJ2-2, is EPEVTQTPSHQVTQMGQEVILRCVPISNHLYFYWYRQILGQKVEFLVSFYNNEISEKSEIFDDQFSVERPDGSNFTLKIRSTKLEDSAMYFCASSRQGEATGELFFGEGSRLTVL.

The chain carries TRBV20-1 and TRBJ2-2; D uncertain. Germline CDR1 is DFQATT and CDR2 is SNEGSKA (reference sequence). V dropped 3 bases and J dropped 0 bases, with 14 bases sitting between them. This CDR3 region has 16 residues. CDR3 nucleotide sequence: TGCAGTGCTAGTTTCCCCCCCCAGACGAACACCGGGGAGCTGTTTTTT. This sequence encodes CSASFPPQTNTGELFF.

V is TRBV6-2 or TRBV6-3 and J is TRBJ1-3, with 7 bases matching TRBD1. Losses at the gene ends were 5 bases for V and 4 bases for J; bases not matched to a gene: 5. The germline gives CDR1 MNHEY, CDR2 SVGEGT. The CDR3 is 14 residues long. As DNA, the CDR3 is TGTGCCAGCAGTGACAGGGCAAGCGGAAACACCATATATTTT. It yields the protein CASSDRASGNTIYF.

The rearrangement uses TRBV5-6 and TRBJ2-1; D remains unclear. The V end was cut by 2 bases, the J end by 0 bases, with 6 bases between. Germline values: CDR1 SGHDT, CDR2 YYEEEE. The CDR3 runs 14 residues. Here the CDR3 DNA reads TGTGCCAGCAGCTTACCCAGCTCCTACAATGAGCAGTTCTTC. Its translation: CASSLPSSYNEQFF.

This clone is judged medium-sized. This chain joins TRBV3-1 (or the pseudogene TRBV3-2) and TRBJ2-5, with D hard to call. The CDR3 consists of 14 residues. Trimming stripped 0 bases from V and 4 bases from J, with 9 bases between. Germline CDR1 LGHDT, CDR2 YNNKEL (reference sequence). As DNA, the CDR3 is TGTGCCAGCAGCCAAGAAGTAAGTCGAGAGACCCAGTACTTC. Translated: CASSQEVSRETQYF.

The chain is built from TRBV13 and TRBJ2-5; 11 nucleotides match TRBD2. This CDR3 contains 16 residues. V trimming: 3 bases; J trimming: 2 bases; junction bases outside the gene matches: 5. Germline CDR1 reads PRHDT; CDR2 reads FYEKMQ (reference sequence). CDR3 protein: CASSFIPSGGQETQYF. CDR3 coding DNA: TGTGCCAGCAGCTTTATACCTAGCGGGGGGCAAGAGACCCAGTACTTC.

The chain recombines TRBV19 with TRBJ2-5, with 9 bases aligning to TRBD1. The CDR3 length is 15 residues. The germline V gene has CDR1 LNHDA and CDR2 SQIVND (reference sequence). After removal of 3 bases from V and 2 bases from J, the junction contained 4 bases not matched to a gene. The CDR3 is CASSIGQGKQETQYF. The DNA of the CDR3 is TGTGCCAGTAGTATCGGACAGGGGAAACAAGAGACCCAGTACTTC. Full variable domain (rest looked up from reference TRBV19 and TRBJ2-5): DGGITQSPKYLFRKEGQNVTLSCEQNLNHDAMYWYRQDPGQGLRLIYYSQIVNDFQKGDIAEGYSVSREKKESFPLTVTSAQKNPTAFYLCASSIGQGKQETQYFGPGTRLLVL.

V usage is TRBV7-8 and J usage is TRBJ1-1; D gene ambiguous. Looked up from germline, CDR1 is SGHVS and CDR2 is FQNEAQ. Trimming shortened V by 5 bases and J by 4 bases, and 11 bases separated the two germline ends. The CDR3 runs to 13 residues. The CDR3 DNA reads as TGTGCCAGCAGCCCCCGAGAGGGCACTGAAGCTTTCTTT. It codes for CASSPREGTEAFF. The full variable domain, rest sourced from reference TRBV7-8 and TRBJ1-1, is GAGVSQSPRYKVAKRGQDVALRCDPISGHVSLFWYQQALGQGPEFLTYFQNEAQLDKSGLPSDRFFAERPEGSVSTLKIQRTQQEDSAVYLCASSPREGTEAFFGQGTRLTVV.

This clone occurred a few times. The rearrangement links TRBV5-1 to TRBJ1-6; the match to TRBD1 covers 7 bases. The germline CDR1 and CDR2 sequences are SGHRS and YFSETQ. Unmatched junction bases numbered 9, after V lost 5 bases and J lost 10 bases. The CDR3 spans 14 residues. The CDR3: CASSWDRSDSPLHF. The CDR3 DNA reads as TGCGCCAGCAGTTGGGACAGAAGCGACTCACCCCTCCACTTT.

V is TRBV7-2 and J is TRBJ2-2, with a tentative D call TRBD1 (6 bases). CDR1 is SGHTA, CDR2 FQGNSA, per germline. V shed 2 bases and J shed 8 bases, with 15 bases lying between them. The CDR3 consists of 15 residues. CDR3 DNA sequence: TGTGCCAGCAGCTTACAGACAGGACTGGGAGGGGAGCTGTTTTTT. This codes for CASSLQTGLGGELFF.

This sequence joins TRBV12-5 and TRBJ2-5, with 11 bases aligning to TRBD2. V lost 4 bases, J lost 4 bases, and 11 bases stayed unmatched. There are 17 residues in the CDR3. CDR1 is LGHNT and CDR2 is FRNRAP in the germline V gene. CDR3 in DNA: TGTGCTAGTGGTTCCGGGACTAGCGGCTCTAGGGTAGAGACCCAGTACTTC. This codes for CASGSGTSGSRVETQYF.